What follows are 25 T cell receptor beta chains derived from one specimen sequenced in a study of cytomegalovirus exposure and HLA in healthy donors. The PCR ran on 60 Vbeta and 13 Jbeta primers. The table came from immunoSEQ multiplex PCR; TCRdb's copy has only in-frame clones and leaves some out. The sample lists 110,000 or so clones, 82% seen once, with around 2.3% in the top ten. The sequenced sample consisted of PBMCs. These TCRs come from a woman between 18 and 29 years old in good health and CMV-seronegative.

This clone was picked up a small number of times. This chain joins TRBV5-4 and TRBJ1-1; D ambiguous. Germline lookup yields CDR1 SGHNT and CDR2 YYREEE (reference sequence). This CDR3 has 16 amino acids. Trimming left V 4 bases short and J 2 bases short, with 18 bases between. CDR3 in amino acids: CASSLSLSRTNTEAFF. CDR3 nucleotide sequence: TGTGCCAGCAGCCTGTCCCTCTCTCGAACTAACACTGAAGCTTTCTTT. The variable domain in full, completed from reference TRBV5-4 and TRBJ1-1, reads ETGVTQSPTHLIKTRGQQVTLRCSSQSGHNTVSWYQQALGQGPQFIFQYYREEENGRGNFPPRFSGLQFPNYSSELNVNALELDDSALYLCASSLSLSRTNTEAFFGQGTRLTVV.

The chain recombines TRBV7-2 with TRBJ2-3; D is perhaps TRBD2 (5 bases). The V gene lost 6 bases and the J gene lost 0 bases, with 19 bases spanning the gap. The germline V gene has CDR1 SGHTA and CDR2 FQGNSA. This CDR3 region has 17 residues. CDR3 coding DNA: TGTGCCAGCAGGGCCCGTAGTAGCGCAGCTAGCACAGATACGCAGTATTTT. It is translated as CASRARSSAASTDTQYF.

The rearrangement uses TRBV6-5 and TRBJ1-5, with unresolved D. Germline V gene lookup returns CDR1 MNHEY and CDR2 SVGAGI. The V and J ends lost 9 bases and 6 bases respectively, with 15 bases between them. The CDR3 is 13 amino acids. The CDR3 protein is CASHRAVGQPQHF. The CDR3 DNA sequence: TGTGCCAGTCACCGAGCGGTTGGTCAGCCCCAGCATTTT.

This rearrangement joins TRBV18 to TRBJ2-7, with D possibly being TRBD2 (5 bases). The CDR3 totals 13 residues. Germline V CDR1 and CDR2: KGHSH, LQKENI. Trimming removed 9 bases at V and 3 bases at J, with 15 bases between. The CDR3 DNA is TGTGCCAGTTCAACGGGGAGTGGCTACGAGCAGTACTTC. This translates into CASSTGSGYEQYF. The full variable domain, completed using reference TRBV18 and TRBJ2-7, is NAGVMQNPRHLVRRRGQEARLRCSPMKGHSHVYWYRQLPEEGLKFMVYLQKENIIDESGMPKERFSAEFPKEGPSILRIQQVVRGDSAAYFCASSTGSGYEQYFGPGTRLTVT.

The chain couples TRBV7-9 to TRBJ2-7; 8 bases are a match to TRBD1. Germline CDR1 SEHNR, CDR2 FQNEAQ (reference sequence). J lost 2 bases, V lost 1 base, and 4 bases had no gene match. CDR3 length: 15 residues. The DNA of the CDR3 is TGTGCCAGCAGCTTAGGGACAGGGTTGCCCTACGAGCAGTACGTC. Amino acids: CASSLGTGLPYEQYV.

V gene TRBV27 combines with J gene TRBJ2-1; D may be TRBD2 (7 bases). Germline V gene sequence: CDR1 MNHEY, CDR2 SMNVEV (reference sequence). This CDR3 has 15 residues. Trimming took 5 bases from V and 5 from J, leaving 16 bases between them. The CDR3 DNA is TGTGCCAGCAGTCCGGGGGGCACTGGGAACAATGAGCAGTTCTTC. It codes for CASSPGGTGNNEQFF.

J is TRBJ2-7 and V is TRBV9; maybe TRBD1 (5 bases). The germline gives CDR1 SGDLS, CDR2 YYNGEE. Trimming cost V 9 bases and J 4 bases, with 20 bases left between them. This CDR3 has 14 amino acids. The CDR3 nucleotides are TGTGCCACCTGGACACCGCTTGGTGAGTACGAGCAGTACGTC. Its translation: CATWTPLGEYEQYV.

This sequence joins TRBV11-2 and TRBJ1-1, with a weak D call TRBD1 (6 bases). V lost 3 bases and J lost 6, with 11 bases in between. Germline V gives CDR1 SGHAT, CDR2 FQNNGV. The length of the CDR3 is 13 residues. CDR3 protein: CASSFTGGPEAFF. The CDR3 DNA follows: TGTGCCAGCAGCTTTACTGGGGGCCCTGAAGCTTTCTTT.

The chain has TRBV28 and TRBJ2-2; 10 nucleotides align to TRBD1. Per germline, CDR1 MDHEN and CDR2 SYDVKM. The CDR3 extends over 16 amino acids. With 6 bases clipped from V and 5 bases from J, the junction kept 9 bases outside the gene matches. CDR3 sequence reads: CASRPTGTGETGELFF. DNA of the CDR3: TGTGCCAGCAGGCCGACCGGGACAGGGGAGACCGGGGAGCTGTTTTTT.

The chain carries TRBV27 and TRBJ1-1; D is undetermined. Trimming left V 3 bases short and J 5 bases short, with 13 bases between. CDR1 is MNHEY and CDR2 is SMNVEV in the germline V gene (reference sequence). This CDR3 has 14 amino acids. The CDR3 protein is CASSLRAAGTEAFF. The CDR3 region has the DNA TGTGCCAGCAGTTTGAGGGCGGCGGGGACTGAAGCTTTCTTT.

The chain carries TRBV2 and TRBJ1-1; D might be TRBD1 (5 bases). This CDR3 has 13 amino acids. The germline gives CDR1 SNHLY, CDR2 FYNNEI. The V end lost 6 bases, the J end lost 11 bases, and 19 bases lay between the germline ends. CDR3 in amino acids: CASRDTGAQRAFF. The CDR3 nucleotides read TGTGCCAGCAGAGATACAGGCGCCCAAAGGGCTTTCTTT.

The chain is built from TRBV28 and TRBJ1-3; D gene ambiguous. This CDR3 is 13 amino acids long. Trimming left V 8 bases short and J 2 bases short, with 10 bases between. In germline, CDR1 is MDHEN, CDR2 SYDVKM. CDR3 coding DNA: TGTGCCAGCTTCTCTAATCCTGGAAACACCATATATTTT. It codes for CASFSNPGNTIYF.

The gene calls are TRBV7-2 and TRBJ2-1, with 9 bases fitting TRBD1. Germline V CDR1 and CDR2: SGHTA, FQGNSA. V was clipped by 1 base and J by 5 bases; unmatched bases: 3. The CDR3 totals 15 residues. The CDR3 sequence is CASSLDRGRNNEQFF. The CDR3 DNA is TGTGCCAGCAGCTTAGACAGGGGGCGGAACAATGAGCAGTTCTTC.

The V and J genes are TRBV2 and TRBJ2-7; 9 bases agree with TRBD1. V gave up 5 bases and J gave up 3 bases; unmatched junction bases: 8. The CDR3 length is 15 residues. CDR1 is SNHLY and CDR2 is FYNNEI in the germline V gene. The CDR3 spells CASSTTGTGNYEQYF. As DNA, the CDR3 is TGTGCCAGCAGTACGACTGGGACAGGGAACTACGAGCAGTACTTC.

This clone was found once. This chain links TRBV20-1 with TRBJ1-5, with D perhaps TRBD1 (6 bases). The V gene lost 4 bases and the J gene lost 7 bases, with 8 bases spanning the gap. The CDR3 contains 11 residues. The germline V gene has CDR1 DFQATT and CDR2 SNEGSKA (reference sequence). The CDR3: CSATQGQPQHF. The CDR3 DNA follows: TGCAGTGCTACTCAGGGGCAGCCCCAGCATTTT.

The rearrangement links TRBV7-8 to TRBJ2-6; D is uncertain. V was trimmed by 2 bases and J by 5 bases, leaving 13 bases between them. Looked up from germline, CDR1 is SGHVS and CDR2 is FQNEAQ. The CDR3 totals 16 residues. The CDR3, as DNA: TGTGCCAGCAGCTTAACCCCAGTTTACAGGGCCAACGTCCTGACTTTC. Translation gives CASSLTPVYRANVLTF.

This rearrangement joins TRBV5-1 to TRBJ1-2; 7 nucleotides align to TRBD1. Germline CDR1 and CDR2: SGHRS and YFSETQ. Germline trimming cut 4 bases from V and 0 bases from J; bases unmatched to any gene: 6. This CDR3 contains 15 residues. The CDR3 loop is CASSQGTVTNYGYTF. DNA for the CDR3: TGCGCCAGCAGCCAGGGGACAGTAACTAACTATGGCTACACCTTC.

In its sample, this clone was seen once. The chain couples TRBV14 to TRBJ1-1; 7 nucleotides align to TRBD1. The CDR3 contains 15 residues. Trimming cost V 2 bases and J 4 bases; bases outside gene matches: 7. The germline gives CDR1 SGHDN, CDR2 FVKESK. DNA of the CDR3: TGTGCCAGCAGCCAACTGGACAGGATTGGCACTGAAGCTTTCTTT. Residues: CASSQLDRIGTEAFF.

V usage is TRBV5-1 and J usage is TRBJ2-5; TRBD2 matches at 14 bases. The closer fit of TRBJ2-7 to the DNA end suggests the J call may be wrong. The CDR3 is 16 residues long. Germline loops: CDR1 SGHRS, CDR2 YFSETQ. In DNA, the CDR3 is TGCGCCAGCAGCCCGGGACTAGCGGGAGTGGCCTACGAGCAGTACTTC. Translating it yields CASSPGLAGVAYEQYF.

This clone occurred a few times. CDR3 loop: CASSVQAFYGYTF. CDR3 DNA: TGTGCCAGCAGTGTACAGGCCTTCTATGGCTACACCTTC. V usage is TRBV6-1 and J usage is TRBJ1-2; perhaps TRBD1 as D (5 bases). The germline V gene encodes CDR1 MNHNS and CDR2 SASEGT. CDR3 length: 13 residues. The V and J ends lost 4 bases and 4 bases respectively, with 10 bases between them.

V and J are TRBV19 and TRBJ1-2, with D possibly TRBD1 on 5 matching bases. Trimming removed 3 bases from V and 7 bases from J, with 21 bases in between. Germline lookup yields CDR1 LNHDA and CDR2 SQIVND (reference sequence). CDR3 size: 16 residues. The CDR3 reads CASSIGRGISEGGYTF. The CDR3 DNA reads TGTGCCAGTAGTATCGGTCGGGGGATCTCGGAGGGTGGCTACACCTTC.

This clone occurred once. The chain links TRBV9 to TRBJ2-1; 10 positions agree with TRBD2. The CDR3 sequence is 17 residues long. V lost 0 bases and J lost 5; bases outside the gene matches: 8. Looked up from germline, CDR1 is SGDLS and CDR2 is YYNGEE. In nucleotides, the CDR3 is TGTGCCAGCAGCGTAGGAGGTAGCGGGAGGTCCCACAATGAGCAGTTCTTC. This translates into CASSVGGSGRSHNEQFF.

The genes are TRBV7-2 and TRBJ2-5, with D unclear. Per germline, CDR1 SGHTA and CDR2 FQGNSA. This CDR3 region has 13 residues. Trimming stripped 5 bases from V and 3 bases from J, with 10 bases between. The CDR3 loop is CASSTYSKETQYF. Here the CDR3 DNA reads TGTGCCAGCAGCACTTACAGCAAAGAGACCCAGTACTTC.

In its sample, this clone was seen a few times. The chain's CDR3 is CASSWDRTDQPQHF. CDR3 sequence (DNA): TGTGCCAGCAGTTGGGACAGGACAGATCAGCCCCAGCATTTT. J is TRBJ1-5 and V is TRBV6-5, with TRBD1 identical over 8 bases. Per the germline V gene, CDR1 is MNHEY and CDR2 is SVGAGI. The CDR3 sequence is 14 residues long. The J segment lost 5 bases and the V segment lost 4 bases, leaving 4 bases of the junction unmatched.

The chain is built from TRBV27 and TRBJ2-1; 12 bases are shared with TRBD2. The V gene's germline CDR1 is MNHEY and CDR2 SMNVEV (reference sequence). There are 16 residues in the CDR3. The J segment lost 8 bases and the V segment lost 0 bases, leaving 5 bases of the junction unmatched. CDR3 sequence: CASSLSGLAGSDEQFF. The DNA for the CDR3 is TGTGCCAGCAGTTTATCGGGACTAGCGGGTAGTGATGAGCAGTTCTTC.